A selection of T cell receptor beta chains follows, all from one sample in a study of CD8+CD57+ T cells in acquired aplastic anemia. Via MiXCR, TCRdb re-called the reads, giving one row per CDR3 protein. The table lists 75,000 to 80,000 distinct CDR3 sequences, about 70% of them singletons. The sequencing input was sorted CD4+, CD8+, or CD8+CD57+ T cells (not recorded which) from PBMCs. The receptors shown here come from a human donor with aplastic anemia. Each CDR3 is given with its conserved first and last residue. Each record gives: J gene, clone size, D gene, V gene, CDR3 protein, CDR3 DNA. D genes are given only for firm matches. The listing skips clone size in some rows; elsewhere it reads once, few, many or a size class.

>TRBJ1-1|once|.|TRBV10-2
CASSEYSTAAFF
TGCGCCAGCAGTGAGTATTCAACCGCAGCTTTCTTT
>TRBJ2-7|.|TRBD1|TRBV7-8
CASSSRTGGRNEQYF
TGTGCCAGCAGCTCCAGGACAGGGGGCAGGAACGAGCAGTACTTC
>TRBJ2-7|.|.|TRBV5-1
CASSLVGGRVDEQYF
TGCGCCAGCAGCTTGGTCGGCGGCAGGGTGGACGAGCAGTACTTC
>TRBJ1-4|.|TRBD1|TRBV7-9
CASRGTGNNEKLFF
TGTGCCAGCAGGGGGACAGGGAATAATGAAAAACTGTTTTTT
>TRBJ1-1|once|.|TRBV15
CATSRDPGRSMNTEAFF
TGTGCCACCAGCAGAGACCCGGGACGAAGCATGAACACTGAAGCTTTCTTT
>TRBJ2-7|few|.|TRBV5-6
CASSPSLRAYEQYF
TGTGCCAGCAGCCCAAGCCTCAGGGCCTACGAGCAGTACTTC
>TRBJ1-6|once|TRBD1|TRBV12-3/TRBV12-4
CASSLVNRGPYNSPLHF
TGTGCCAGCAGTTTGGTGAACAGGGGACCCTATAATTCACCCCTCCACTTT
>TRBJ2-7|.|.|TRBV2
CASSSGLAYEQYF
TGTGCCAGCAGTTCTGGACTTGCCTACGAGCAGTACTTC
>TRBJ1-1|.|.|TRBV29-1
CSVGNGVGTEAFF
TGCAGCGTTGGAAACGGGGTCGGCACTGAAGCTTTCTTT
>TRBJ1-5|.|.|TRBV6-1
CASKVSQTAYNQPQHF
TGTGCCAGCAAAGTATCCCAGACAGCATACAATCAGCCCCAGCATTTT
>TRBJ2-1|.|.|TRBV20-1
CSASRAGDSNEQFF
TGCAGTGCGTCCAGGGCAGGGGATAGCAATGAGCAGTTCTTC
>TRBJ1-2|once|.|TRBV7-3
CASSTWDTLDYGYTF
TGTGCCAGCAGCACATGGGACACCTTGGACTATGGCTACACCTTC
>TRBJ2-7|once|.|TRBV7-9
CASTRDPSYEQYF
TGTGCCAGCACCCGGGACCCCTCGTACGAGCAGTACTTC
>TRBJ1-5|many|TRBD1|TRBV27
CASSFGTGNQPQHF
TGTGCCAGCAGTTTCGGGACAGGGAATCAGCCCCAGCATTTT
>TRBJ2-5|.|.|TRBV25-1
CASSLSTQETQYF
TGTGCCAGCAGTCTGTCTACGCAAGAGACCCAGTACTTC
>TRBJ2-7|.|.|TRBV15
CATSRDAGVYEQYF
TGTGCCACCAGCAGAGATGCCGGAGTCTACGAGCAGTACTTC
>TRBJ2-1|.|TRBD2|TRBV20-1
CSARETSGRKYNEQFF
TGCAGTGCTAGAGAGACTAGCGGGAGGAAGTACAATGAGCAGTTCTTC
>TRBJ1-2|.|TRBD1|TRBV19
CASSPGTDTNYGYTF
TGTGCCAGTAGTCCAGGGACAGACACTAACTATGGCTACACCTTC
>TRBJ2-7|.|.|TRBV25-1
CASRAPFSSSEQYF
TGTGCCAGCAGGGCACCCTTTAGTTCTTCCGAGCAGTACTTC
>TRBJ2-5|once|.|TRBV3-1
CASSPYGGRGETQYF
TGTGCCAGCAGCCCTTACGGGGGGCGCGGAGAGACCCAGTACTTC
>TRBJ2-1|.|.|TRBV24-1
CATSDTSRNEQFF
TGTGCCACCAGTGACACTAGCCGGAATGAGCAGTTCTTC
>TRBJ2-1|many|TRBD1|TRBV7-6
CASSPSRDRGNNEQFF
TGTGCCAGCAGCCCCTCCCGGGACAGGGGGAACAATGAGCAGTTCTTC
>TRBJ2-1|.|TRBD1|TRBV11-1
CASSPALTGEDEQFF
TGTGCCAGCAGCCCTGCCCTGACAGGGGAAGATGAGCAGTTCTTC
>TRBJ2-7|.|.|TRBV27
CASRIGADSSYEQYF
TGTGCCAGCAGGATAGGAGCGGACAGCTCCTACGAGCAGTACTTC
>TRBJ2-5|few|.|TRBV24-1
CATSDTGKQETQYF
TGTGCCACCAGTGACACAGGGAAACAAGAGACCCAGTACTTC
>TRBJ1-6|.|.|TRBV2
CASSERLGGKGSPLHF
TGTGCCAGCAGTGAAAGGCTGGGGGGGAAAGGTTCACCCCTCCACTTT
>TRBJ1-2|.|.|TRBV5-4
CASSLRGNQFYGYTF
TGTGCCAGCAGCTTGAGGGGCAACCAATTCTATGGCTACACCTTC
>TRBJ2-3|many|.|TRBV6-1
CASSEGVLGMTDTQYF
TGTGCCAGCAGTGAAGGAGTACTAGGGATGACAGATACGCAGTATTTT
>TRBJ1-1|once|.|TRBV25-1
CASSPHQTVMNTEAFF
TGTGCCAGCAGTCCACACCAGACTGTTATGAACACTGAAGCTTTCTTT
>TRBJ1-5|.|TRBD1|TRBV29-1
CSVRGGGGEGQPQHF
TGCAGCGTTCGGGGTGGAGGGGGCGAGGGTCAGCCCCAGCATTTT
>TRBJ2-7|once|TRBD1|TRBV29-1
CSVGTGISYEQYF
TGCAGCGTCGGGACAGGGATCTCCTACGAGCAGTACTTC
>TRBJ2-7|.|.|TRBV19
CASAGQWAGEQYF
TGTGCCAGTGCAGGACAATGGGCGGGCGAGCAGTACTTC
>TRBJ1-1|.|.|TRBV19
CASSIRGRLNTEAFF
TGTGCCAGTAGTATCAGGGGTCGCCTGAACACTGAAGCTTTCTTT
>TRBJ2-7|.|.|TRBV29-1
CSVGQSSYEQYF
TGCAGCGTTGGCCAGAGCTCCTACGAGCAGTACTTC
>TRBJ2-7|.|.|TRBV19
CASSSHDSYEQYF
TGTGCCAGTAGTTCCCACGACAGCTACGAGCAGTACTTC
>TRBJ1-5|.|.|TRBV12-3/TRBV12-4
CASSFHGNQPQHF
TGTGCCAGCAGTTTTCACGGCAATCAGCCCCAGCATTTT
>TRBJ2-7|.|.|TRBV19
CASSIQSPAAEQYF
TGTGCCAGTAGTATCCAGAGTCCGGCCGCCGAGCAGTACTTC
>TRBJ2-5|.|TRBD1|TRBV12-3/TRBV12-4
CASSRTGGETQYF
TGTGCCAGCAGTCGCACAGGGGGTGAGACCCAGTACTTC
>TRBJ2-5|.|.|TRBV2
CASSEARSFQETQYF
TGTGCCAGCAGTGAAGCGCGAAGCTTCCAAGAGACCCAGTACTTC
>TRBJ2-5|.|.|TRBV18
CASSRSEQETQYF
TGTGCCAGCAGTCGGTCAGAGCAAGAGACCCAGTACTTC
>TRBJ2-7|.|TRBD1|TRBV19
CASSPRDRVLRYEQYF
TGTGCCAGTAGTCCCCGGGACAGGGTACTGAGGTACGAGCAGTACTTC
>TRBJ2-2|.|.|TRBV20-1
CSAPENTGELFF
TGCAGTGCCCCGGAGAACACCGGGGAGCTGTTTTTT
>TRBJ1-2|.|.|TRBV11-2
CASSFSTAQGYGYTF
TGTGCCAGCAGCTTTTCCACGGCACAGGGCTATGGCTACACCTTC
>TRBJ2-1|.|TRBD2|TRBV24-1
CATSDSSGGGYNEQFF
TGTGCCACCAGTGATTCCTCCGGCGGGGGATACAATGAGCAGTTCTTC
>TRBJ1-6|few|TRBD1|TRBV6-1
CASRDRDNSPLHF
TGTGCCAGCAGGGACAGGGATAATTCACCCCTCCACTTT
>TRBJ1-3|.|.|TRBV4-2
CASSPDSEGAGNTIYF
TGTGCCAGCAGCCCAGACTCGGAAGGGGCTGGAAACACCATATATTTT
>TRBJ2-1|once|.|TRBV2
CASSEEGVEQFF
TGTGCCAGCAGTGAAGAAGGAGTTGAGCAGTTCTTC
>TRBJ2-7|.|.|TRBV29-1
CSVVNGSSYEQYF
TGCAGCGTTGTTAACGGGTCCTCCTACGAGCAGTACTTC
>TRBJ2-5|.|TRBD1|TRBV7-8
CASSSDRQETQYF
TGTGCCAGCAGCTCGGACAGGCAAGAGACCCAGTACTTC
>TRBJ1-5|.|.|TRBV12-3/TRBV12-4
CASSFRVSNVQPQHF
TGTGCCAGCAGTTTTCGCGTCAGTAACGTCCAGCCCCAGCATTTT
>TRBJ2-3|.|TRBD1|TRBV24-1
CATSARQGLGTDTQYF
TGTGCCACCAGTGCGAGACAGGGCCTGGGTACAGATACGCAGTATTTT
>TRBJ2-5|.|TRBD1|TRBV6-5
CASSFDRGETQYF
TGTGCCAGCAGTTTTGACAGGGGAGAGACCCAGTACTTC
>TRBJ1-2|once|.|TRBV7-3
CASTGPNNYGYTF
TGTGCCAGCACCGGGCCAAATAACTATGGCTACACCTTC
>TRBJ1-1|.|.|TRBV20-1
CSDPEAFF
TGCAGTGACCCTGAAGCTTTCTTT
>TRBJ2-3|.|.|TRBV10-3
CAISDDYADTQYF
TGTGCCATCAGTGATGACTATGCAGATACGCAGTATTTT